This T cell receptor beta chain is drawn from a study of CD4+ T cells in melanoma. General study points: Neoantigen-specific CD4+ T cells in melanoma reportedly had diverse differentiation states. A reported correlation linked neoantigen-specific CD4+ T cells to CD8+, macrophage and B cell function.

Using immunoSEQ multiplex PCR, the repertoire was profiled, and TCRdb retains in-frame clones only, with some absent. The sample consists of about 13,000 clones, roughly 72% of them appearing once. With regard to this clone: Its antigen remains unidentified.

The germline CDR1 and CDR2 sequences are SGHAT and FQNNGV. The CDR3 is 18 amino acids. With V trimmed by 4 bases and J by 0 bases, 13 bases remained unmatched. V and J are TRBV11-2 and TRBJ1-1, with 8 bases fitting TRBD1. Sequences were obtained from cells from a culture (not recorded whether cultured in vitro). The receptor was isolated from a human donor with melanoma. CDR3 residues: CASSSEGRGLLMNTEAFF. CDR3 DNA: TGTGCCAGCAGCTCTGAGGGCAGGGGGCTTCTCATGAACACTGAAGCTTTCTTT.